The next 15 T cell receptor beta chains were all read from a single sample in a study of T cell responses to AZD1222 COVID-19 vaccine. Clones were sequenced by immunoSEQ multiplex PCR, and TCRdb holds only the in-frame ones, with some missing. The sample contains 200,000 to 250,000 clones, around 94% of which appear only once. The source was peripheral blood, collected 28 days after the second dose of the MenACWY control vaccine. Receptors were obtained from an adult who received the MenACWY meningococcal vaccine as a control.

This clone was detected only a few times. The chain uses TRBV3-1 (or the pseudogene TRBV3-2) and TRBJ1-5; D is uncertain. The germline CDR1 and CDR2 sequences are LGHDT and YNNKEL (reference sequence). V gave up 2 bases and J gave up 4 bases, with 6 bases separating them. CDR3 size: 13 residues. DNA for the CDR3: TGTGCCAGCAGCCAATCGTTGAATCAGCCCCAGCATTTT. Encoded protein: CASSQSLNQPQHF.

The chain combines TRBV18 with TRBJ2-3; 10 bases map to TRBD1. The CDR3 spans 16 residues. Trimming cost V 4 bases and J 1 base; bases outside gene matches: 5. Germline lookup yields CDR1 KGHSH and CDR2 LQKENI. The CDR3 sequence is CASSLPGTGGTDTQYF. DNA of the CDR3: TGTGCCAGCTCACTGCCCGGGACAGGGGGCACAGATACGCAGTATTTT.

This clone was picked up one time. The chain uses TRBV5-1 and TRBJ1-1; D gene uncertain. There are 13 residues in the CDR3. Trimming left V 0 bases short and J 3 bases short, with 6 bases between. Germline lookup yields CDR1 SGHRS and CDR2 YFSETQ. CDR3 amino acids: CASSLVSDTEAFF. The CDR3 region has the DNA TGCGCCAGCAGCTTGGTTTCAGACACTGAAGCTTTCTTT. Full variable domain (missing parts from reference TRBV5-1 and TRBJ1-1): KAGVTQTPRYLIKTRGQQVTLSCSPISGHRSVSWYQQTPGQGLQFLFEYFSETQRNKGNFPGRFSGRQFSNSRSEMNVSTLELGDSALYLCASSLVSDTEAFFGQGTRLTVV.

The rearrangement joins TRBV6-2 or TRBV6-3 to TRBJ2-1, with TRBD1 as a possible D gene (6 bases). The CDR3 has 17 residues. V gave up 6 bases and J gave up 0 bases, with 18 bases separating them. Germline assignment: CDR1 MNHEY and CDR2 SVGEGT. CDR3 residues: CASSLDRQANSYNEQFF. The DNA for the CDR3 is TGTGCCAGCAGCCTCGATCGACAGGCAAACTCCTACAATGAGCAGTTCTTC.

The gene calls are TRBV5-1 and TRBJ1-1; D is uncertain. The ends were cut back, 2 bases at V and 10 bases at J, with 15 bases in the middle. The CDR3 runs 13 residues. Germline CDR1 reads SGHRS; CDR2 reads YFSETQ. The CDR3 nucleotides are TGCGCCAGCAGCTTCTCGGAGGATTACGGAGCTTTCTTT. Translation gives CASSFSEDYGAFF.

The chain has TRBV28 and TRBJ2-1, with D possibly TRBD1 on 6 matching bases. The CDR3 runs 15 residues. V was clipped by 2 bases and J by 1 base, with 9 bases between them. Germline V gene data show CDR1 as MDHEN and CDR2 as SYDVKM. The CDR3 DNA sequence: TGTGCCAGCAGTTTACTAGGGGGATCCTACAATGAGCAGTTCTTC. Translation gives CASSLLGGSYNEQFF.

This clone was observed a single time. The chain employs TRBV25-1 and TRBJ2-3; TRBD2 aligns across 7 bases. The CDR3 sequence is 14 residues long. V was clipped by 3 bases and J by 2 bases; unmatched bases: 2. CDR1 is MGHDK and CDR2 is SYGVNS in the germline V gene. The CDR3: CASSDRLATDTQYF. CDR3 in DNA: TGTGCCAGCAGTGACAGACTAGCCACAGATACGCAGTATTTT.

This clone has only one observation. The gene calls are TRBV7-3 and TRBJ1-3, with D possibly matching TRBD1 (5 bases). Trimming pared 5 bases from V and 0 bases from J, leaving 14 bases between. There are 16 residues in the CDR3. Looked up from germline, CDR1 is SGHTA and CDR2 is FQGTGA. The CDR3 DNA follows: TGTGCCAGCAGCGTCGCCGGGACTAACTCTGGAAACACCATATATTTT. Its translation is CASSVAGTNSGNTIYF.

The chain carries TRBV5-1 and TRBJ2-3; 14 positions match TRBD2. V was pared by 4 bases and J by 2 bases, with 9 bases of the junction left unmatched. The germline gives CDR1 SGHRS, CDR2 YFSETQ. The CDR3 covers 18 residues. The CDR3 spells CASSVTSGRAWVTDTQYF. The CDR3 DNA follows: TGCGCCAGCAGCGTGACTAGCGGGAGGGCCTGGGTCACAGATACGCAGTATTTT.

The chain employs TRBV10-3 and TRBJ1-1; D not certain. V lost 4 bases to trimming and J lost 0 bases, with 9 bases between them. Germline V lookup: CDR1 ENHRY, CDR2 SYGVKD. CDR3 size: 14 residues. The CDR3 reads CAISVEAMNTEAFF. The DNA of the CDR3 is TGTGCCATCAGTGTTGAGGCCATGAACACTGAAGCTTTCTTT.

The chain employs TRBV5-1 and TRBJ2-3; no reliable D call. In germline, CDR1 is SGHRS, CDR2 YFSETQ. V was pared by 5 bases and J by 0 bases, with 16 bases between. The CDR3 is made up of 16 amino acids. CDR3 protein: CASRASRGDSTDTQYF. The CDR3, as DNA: TGCGCCAGCAGGGCATCCCGTGGGGATAGCACAGATACGCAGTATTTT.

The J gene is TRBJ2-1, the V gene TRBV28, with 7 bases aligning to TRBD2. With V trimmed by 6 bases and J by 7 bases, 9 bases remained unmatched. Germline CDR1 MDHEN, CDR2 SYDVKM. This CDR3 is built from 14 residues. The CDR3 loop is CASSPGLLWNEQFF. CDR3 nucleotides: TGTGCCAGCAGCCCGGGACTACTGTGGAATGAGCAGTTCTTC.

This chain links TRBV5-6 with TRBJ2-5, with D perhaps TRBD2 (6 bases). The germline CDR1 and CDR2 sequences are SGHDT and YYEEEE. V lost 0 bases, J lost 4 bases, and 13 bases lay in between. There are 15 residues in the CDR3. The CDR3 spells CASSLVGGAGETQYF. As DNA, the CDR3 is TGTGCCAGCAGCTTGGTTGGAGGGGCCGGAGAGACCCAGTACTTC.

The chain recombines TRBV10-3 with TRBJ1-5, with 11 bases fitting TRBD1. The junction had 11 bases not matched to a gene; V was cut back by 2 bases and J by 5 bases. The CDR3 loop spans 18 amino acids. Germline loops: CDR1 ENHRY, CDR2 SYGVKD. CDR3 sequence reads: CAISEGVGGQGADQPQHF. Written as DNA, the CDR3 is TGTGCCATCAGTGAGGGGGTGGGAGGACAGGGGGCGGATCAGCCCCAGCATTTT.

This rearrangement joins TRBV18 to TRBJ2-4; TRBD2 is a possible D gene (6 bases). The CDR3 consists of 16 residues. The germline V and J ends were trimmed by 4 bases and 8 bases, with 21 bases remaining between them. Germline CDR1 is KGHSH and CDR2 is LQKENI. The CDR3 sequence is CASSQIADLSRDIQYF. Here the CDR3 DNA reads TGTGCCAGCTCACAAATAGCGGACCTTAGCCGGGACATTCAGTACTTC.